This is a list of T cell receptor beta chains from one sample in a study of cytomegalovirus exposure and HLA in healthy donors. Profiling relied on immunoSEQ multiplex PCR, and the TCRdb table lists in-frame clones only, not all of them. The repertoire has approximately 280,000 clones, just over 85% of them found once; the top ten carry less than 4%. The source material was PBMCs. These receptors originate from a man aged 40-49 years in good health and CMV-seropositive. The CDR3 runs from the conserved cysteine through the conserved F or W. D genes are given only for firm matches. A row's size may be missing; if present it is once, few, many or a size class.

.	TRBD2	TRBJ2-3	TRBV10-3	CAISESVRTSADTQYF	TGTGCCATCAGTGAGTCGGTGAGGACTAGCGCAGATACGCAGTATTTT
few	TRBD1	TRBJ1-1	TRBV11-3	CASSLGDRDAEAFF	TGTGCCAGCAGCTTAGGGGACAGGGACGCTGAAGCTTTCTTT
.	.	TRBJ1-2	TRBV20-1	CSAGSRYYTF	TGCAGTGCTGGCAGCAGGTACTACACCTTC
.	.	TRBJ1-1	TRBV5-4	CASTGTLGDTEAFF	TGTGCCAGCACCGGGACACTGGGGGACACTGAAGCTTTCTTT
.	TRBD2	TRBJ2-1	TRBV2	CASSDKGTSGGYNEQFF	TGTGCCAGCAGCGATAAGGGCACTAGCGGGGGTTACAATGAGCAGTTCTTC
.	TRBD2	TRBJ2-1	TRBV7-9	CASSLLTSGRSNEQFF	TGTGCCAGCAGCCTCCTGACTAGCGGGAGAAGCAATGAGCAGTTCTTC
.	.	TRBJ2-2	TRBV28	CASSPRLTGELFF	TGTGCCAGCAGTCCGAGGTTGACTGGGGAGCTGTTTTTT
.	TRBD1	TRBJ1-2	TRBV29-1	CSVEGTGIGYGYTF	TGCAGCGTTGAAGGGACAGGGATCGGCTATGGCTACACCTTC
.	TRBD2	TRBJ2-7	TRBV6-5	CASSPSGYSYEQYF	TGTGCCAGCAGTCCTAGCGGGTACTCCTACGAGCAGTACTTC
many	TRBD1	TRBJ1-2	TRBV6-6	CASSQGQGYSGYTF	TGTGCCAGCAGTCAGGGACAGGGTTACTCTGGCTACACCTTC
.	.	TRBJ1-2	TRBV7-2	CASSLAWGSNYGYTF	TGTGCCAGCAGCTTAGCATGGGGCAGTAACTATGGCTACACCTTC
.	.	TRBJ2-1	TRBV4-1	CASSQGPEHYNEQFF	TGCGCCAGCAGCCAAGGCCCGGAGCACTACAATGAGCAGTTCTTC
.	TRBD2	TRBJ2-1	TRBV7-7	CASSLDSGSFNEQFF	TGTGCTAGCAGCTTAGATAGCGGGAGCTTTAATGAGCAGTTCTTC
once	.	TRBJ2-1	TRBV5-1	CASSLGGNEQFF	TGCGCCAGCAGCTTGGGAGGAAATGAGCAGTTCTTC
.	.	TRBJ2-2	TRBV6-6	CASRNRGGTGELFF	TGTGCCAGCAGGAACAGGGGAGGAACCGGGGAGCTGTTTTTT
.	TRBD1	TRBJ1-1	TRBV7-6	CASSSPGTDQTEAFF	TGTGCCAGCAGCTCGCCCGGGACAGATCAAACTGAAGCTTTCTTT
.	TRBD2	TRBJ2-1	TRBV11-2	CASSLEGTSGRKNEQFF	TGTGCCAGCAGCTTAGAGGGGACTAGCGGGAGAAAAAATGAGCAGTTCTTC
.	TRBD2	TRBJ2-4	TRBV19	CASSIETGGKNIQYF	TGTGCCAGTAGTATAGAGACGGGAGGTAAAAACATTCAGTACTTC
.	.	TRBJ2-7	TRBV28	CASSSMVDSANYEQYF	TGTGCCAGCAGTTCTATGGTTGACAGCGCTAACTACGAGCAGTACTTC
.	.	TRBJ1-1	TRBV15	CATSRVGGHTEAFF	TGTGCCACCAGCAGAGTAGGCGGTCACACTGAAGCTTTCTTT
once	.	TRBJ2-1	TRBV29-1	CSVEGTQNNEQFF	TGCAGCGTTGAAGGGACACAAAACAATGAGCAGTTCTTC
once	TRBD1	TRBJ1-6	TRBV28	CASSPTTGGNSPLHF	TGTGCCAGCAGTCCAACGACAGGGGGTAATTCACCCCTCCACTTT
.	.	TRBJ2-1	TRBV11-3	CASSLGVVRGSYNEQFF	TGTGCCAGCAGCTTAGGGGTAGTAAGGGGCTCCTACAATGAGCAGTTCTTC
.	.	TRBJ2-2	TRBV28	CASTGQGWTGELFF	TGTGCCAGCACGGGTCAGGGGTGGACCGGGGAGCTGTTTTTT
.	.	TRBJ2-7	TRBV7-9	CSSSGRGSGTSYEQYF	TGTTCCAGCAGCGGGCGGGGCAGTGGTACCTCCTACGAGCAGTACTTC
.	.	TRBJ1-1	TRBV5-1	CASSLAGGQNTEAFF	TGCGCCAGCAGCTTGGCAGGAGGGCAGAACACTGAAGCTTTCTTT
.	.	TRBJ2-1	TRBV11-1	CASSAFDSYNEQFF	TGTGCCAGCAGCGCCTTCGACAGTTACAATGAGCAGTTCTTC
.	TRBD2	TRBJ2-1	TRBV18	CASSPPGLAGGVYNEQFF	TGTGCCAGCTCACCCCCAGGACTAGCGGGAGGTGTTTACAATGAGCAGTTCTTC
once	TRBD2	TRBJ2-1	TRBV28	CASSFPSGGPEQFF	TGTGCCAGCAGTTTCCCTAGCGGGGGGCCTGAGCAGTTCTTC
.	.	TRBJ2-2	TRBV5-4	CASSADASGGELFF	TGTGCCAGCAGCGCGGATGCCTCGGGCGGGGAGCTGTTTTTT
.	TRBD1	TRBJ2-1	TRBV5-1	CASNGDRGFRNEQFF	TGCGCCAGCAATGGGGACAGGGGGTTTAGGAATGAGCAGTTCTTC
.	.	TRBJ1-4	TRBV18	CASSPSPNEKLFF	TGTGCCAGCTCACCCTCCCCTAATGAAAAACTGTTTTTT
once	TRBD2	TRBJ2-1	TRBV19	CASSTPAGAYNEQFF	TGTGCCAGTAGTACGCCAGCGGGAGCCTACAATGAGCAGTTCTTC
.	TRBD2	TRBJ2-1	TRBV19	CASSMAGLAGVEQFF	TGTGCCAGTAGTATGGCGGGACTAGCGGGAGTTGAGCAGTTCTTC
.	TRBD1	TRBJ1-1	TRBV4-1	CASSQPTGKGTEAFF	TGCGCCAGCAGCCAGCCGACAGGGAAGGGGACTGAAGCTTTCTTT